The 15 T cell receptor beta chains below all came from one sample that was sequenced in a study of T-cell reconstitution after alpha-beta-depleted transplantation in children. The library targeted TCRbeta and was prepared with unique molecular identifiers. TCRdb processed the PCR reads anew with MiXCR; each CDR3 protein has one entry. The table includes under 450,000 distinct CDR3 sequences, roughly 15% detected once. The input for sequencing was PBMCs, mostly from graft donor cells, taken 360 days after TCRalphabeta/CD19-depleted stem cell transplant. These receptors came from a boy in the first two years of life who had a stem cell transplant for Wiskott-Aldrich syndrome, so the T cells may come from the graft donor.

This chain joins TRBV11-2 and TRBJ2-5, with TRBD2 matching 15 bases. In germline, CDR1 is SGHAT, CDR2 FQNNGV. J was trimmed by 7 bases and V by 0 bases; bases with no gene match: 6. The CDR3 runs to 17 residues. The CDR3, as DNA: TGTGCCAGCAGCTTAGAGATAGGACTAGCGGGAGGGTGGACCCAGTACTTC. It specifies CASSLEIGLAGGWTQYF.

V and J are TRBV2 and TRBJ2-5, with 7 bases identical to TRBD2. CDR1 and CDR2 from the germline V gene are SNHLY and FYNNEI. The CDR3 is 14 amino acids. Trimming at V came to 6 bases and at J to 3 bases, leaving 7 bases not matched to a gene. DNA for the CDR3: TGTGCCAGCAGCAGCTGGGGGGGGAAAGAGACCCAGTACTTC. It is translated as CASSSWGGKETQYF.

The V and J genes are TRBV20-1 and TRBJ2-7; D might be TRBD1 or TRBD2, each matching 5 bases. CDR3 size: 12 residues. From germline, CDR1 is DFQATT and CDR2 SNEGSKA (reference sequence). V gave up 0 bases and J gave up 7 bases, with 10 bases separating them. CDR3 bases: TGCAGTGCTAGAGACAGGGAGTGGGAGCAGTACTTC. Amino acid sequence: CSARDREWEQYF.

This clonotype appeared a single time. J is TRBJ2-3 and V is TRBV7-2, with D hard to call. The ends were cut back, 0 bases at V and 6 bases at J, with 16 bases in the middle. The CDR3 consists of 16 residues. Germline V gene data show CDR1 as SGHTA and CDR2 as FQGNSA. The CDR3 DNA reads TGTGCCAGCAGCTTAGCGCAAAACACCATTTGGGATACGCAGTATTTT. Amino acid sequence: CASSLAQNTIWDTQYF.

This clonotype was recorded only once. V is TRBV4-1 and J is TRBJ2-7, with 7 nucleotides matching TRBD1. The CDR3 is 15 amino acids. The trim removed 1 base at V and 2 bases at J, leaving 5 bases unmatched. Germline CDR1 MGHRA, CDR2 YSYEKL. CDR3 sequence (DNA): TGCGCCAGCAGCCAAGTCCAACAGGGGACCTACGAGCAGTACTTC. Translating it yields CASSQVQQGTYEQYF.

This chain joins TRBV5-1 and TRBJ2-7, with D unclear. Germline lookup yields CDR1 SGHRS and CDR2 YFSETQ. The CDR3 totals 13 residues. V dropped 1 base and J dropped 0 bases, with 5 bases sitting between them. This CDR3 is CASSLSNSYEQYF. CDR3 sequence (DNA): TGCGCCAGCAGCTTGAGCAACTCCTACGAGCAGTACTTC.

At least ten counts were recorded for this clonotype. The chain joins TRBV5-1 to TRBJ2-1; D possibly uses TRBD1 or TRBD2 (5 bases each). Germline loops: CDR1 SGHRS, CDR2 YFSETQ. V shed 0 bases and J shed 2 bases, with 6 bases lying between them. The CDR3 length is 14 residues. The CDR3 loop is CASSLEGPYNEQFF. CDR3 nucleotides: TGCGCCAGCAGCTTGGAGGGACCCTACAATGAGCAGTTCTTC.

The chain has TRBV6-4 and TRBJ2-6, with 12 bases aligning to TRBD2. This CDR3 contains 19 residues. V shed 6 bases, J shed 2 bases, and the junction held 11 bases outside the gene matches. Germline V lookup: CDR1 MRHNA, CDR2 SNTAGT. CDR3 coding DNA: TGTGCCAGCAGACCCCCGGGACTAGCGGGTTCTGCTGGGGCCAACGTCCTGACTTTC. Translated, it gives CASRPPGLAGSAGANVLTF.

The table lists this clonotype with a few counts. The rearrangement joins TRBV28 to TRBJ1-2; tentative D call: TRBD1 (6 bases). The CDR3 is made up of 14 amino acids. Deletions cut 5 bases from V and 2 bases from J, with 12 bases between. Germline V CDR1 and CDR2: MDHEN, SYDVKM. The CDR3 here is CASSTGPWNYGYTF. The CDR3 DNA sequence: TGTGCCAGCAGTACAGGGCCTTGGAACTATGGCTACACCTTC.

In this sample, this clonotype turned up a few times. This sequence joins TRBV7-6 and TRBJ2-1, with 9 bases lining up with TRBD2. Germline V gene lookup returns CDR1 SGHVS and CDR2 FNYEAQ. CDR3 length: 17 residues. With 1 base clipped from V and 4 bases from J, the junction kept 8 bases outside the gene matches. CDR3 nucleotide sequence: TGTGCCAGCAGCTTAGTGCCTGCGGGGGGGAATTACAATGAGCAGTTCTTC. Its translation: CASSLVPAGGNYNEQFF.

This clonotype was counted only a few times. The chain recombines TRBV9 with TRBJ2-2; no reliable D call. V lost 0 bases to trimming and J lost 6 bases, with 3 bases between them. The germline gives CDR1 SGDLS, CDR2 YYNGEE. The length of the CDR3 is 12 residues. The CDR3 DNA sequence: TGTGCCAGCAGCGTAGTTGCCGGGGAGCTGTTTTTT. Amino acid sequence: CASSVVAGELFF. Based on the CDR3 plus reference TRBV9 and TRBJ2-2, the full variable domain is DSGVTQTPKHLITATGQRVTLRCSPRSGDLSVYWYQQSLDQGLQFLIQYYNGEERAKGNILERFSAQQFPDLHSELNLSSLELGDSALYFCASSVVAGELFFGEGSRLTVL.

This clonotype came up a few times. The chain couples TRBV6-5 to TRBJ2-1; the match to TRBD1 covers 10 bases. V trimming: 5 bases; J trimming: 9 bases; junction bases outside the gene matches: 10. The V gene's germline CDR1 is MNHEY and CDR2 SVGAGI. The CDR3 runs to 15 residues. CDR3 residues: CASSHPGQGISEQFF. In DNA form, the CDR3 reads TGTGCCAGCAGTCATCCGGGACAGGGGATCAGTGAGCAGTTCTTC.

This clonotype was seen only a few times. In DNA form, the CDR3 reads TGCGCCAGCAGCTTGGGTGGATTCTCCTACGAGCAGTACTTC. Its protein product is CASSLGGFSYEQYF. J is TRBJ2-7 and V is TRBV5-1; D not certain. This CDR3 region has 14 residues. V dropped 0 bases and J dropped 0 bases, with 7 bases sitting between them. Germline V gene sequence: CDR1 SGHRS, CDR2 YFSETQ.

This clonotype was detected only a few times. The chain links TRBV28 to TRBJ1-2; unclear D gene. Per germline, CDR1 MDHEN and CDR2 SYDVKM. V lost 2 bases and J lost 4, with 8 bases in between. This CDR3 contains 13 residues. CDR3 amino acids: CASSLGSGYGYTF. In nucleotides, the CDR3 is TGTGCCAGCAGTTTAGGCAGCGGCTATGGCTACACCTTC.

A few counts support this clonotype. The rearrangement joins TRBV4-3 to TRBJ2-7, with D possibly matching TRBD1 (5 bases). The CDR3 is made up of 14 amino acids. CDR1 is LGHNA and CDR2 is YSLEER in the germline V gene. V was shortened by 1 base and J by 3 bases, with 10 bases between the two germline ends. The CDR3 spells CASSQVATGYEQYF. For the CDR3, the DNA is TGCGCCAGCAGCCAAGTGGCTACAGGCTACGAGCAGTACTTC.